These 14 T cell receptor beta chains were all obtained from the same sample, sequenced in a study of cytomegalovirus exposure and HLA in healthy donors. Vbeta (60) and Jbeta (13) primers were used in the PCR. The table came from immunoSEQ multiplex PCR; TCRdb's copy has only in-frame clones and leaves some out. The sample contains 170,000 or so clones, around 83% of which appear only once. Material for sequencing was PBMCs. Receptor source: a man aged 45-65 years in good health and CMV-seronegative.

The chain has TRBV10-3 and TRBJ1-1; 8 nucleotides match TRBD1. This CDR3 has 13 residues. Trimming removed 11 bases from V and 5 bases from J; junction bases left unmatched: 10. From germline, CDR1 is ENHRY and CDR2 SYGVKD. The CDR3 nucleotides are TGTGCCCCCATCCAGGGGGCGCGGACTGAAGCTTTCTTT. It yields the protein CAPIQGARTEAFF.

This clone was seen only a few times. CDR3 nucleotides: TGTGCCAGCTCACCACGGCAGGGGGCCACCTACGAGCAGTACTTC. This translates into CASSPRQGATYEQYF. V gene TRBV18 combines with J gene TRBJ2-7; TRBD1 aligns across 8 bases. Germline CDR1 and CDR2: KGHSH and LQKENI. The CDR3 has 15 residues. The trim removed 1 base at V and 2 bases at J, leaving 4 bases unmatched.

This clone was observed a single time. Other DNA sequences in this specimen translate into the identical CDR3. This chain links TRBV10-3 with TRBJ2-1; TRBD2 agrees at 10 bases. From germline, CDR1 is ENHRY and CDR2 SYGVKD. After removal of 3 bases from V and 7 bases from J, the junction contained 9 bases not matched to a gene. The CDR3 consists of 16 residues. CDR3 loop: CAISENQRGGPNEQFF. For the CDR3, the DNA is TGTGCCATCAGTGAAAACCAGCGGGGGGGACCTAATGAGCAGTTCTTC.

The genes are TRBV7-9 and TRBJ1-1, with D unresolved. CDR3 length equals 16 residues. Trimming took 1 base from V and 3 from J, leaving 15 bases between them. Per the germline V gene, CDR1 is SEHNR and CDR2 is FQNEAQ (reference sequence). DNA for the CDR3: TGTGCCAGCAGCTTAGGCGGTGTTGGGAGGGACACTGAAGCTTTCTTT. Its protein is CASSLGGVGRDTEAFF.

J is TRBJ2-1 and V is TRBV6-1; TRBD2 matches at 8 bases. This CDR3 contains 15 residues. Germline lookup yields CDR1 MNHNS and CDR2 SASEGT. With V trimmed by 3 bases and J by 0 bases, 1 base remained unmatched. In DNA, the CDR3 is TGTGCCAGCAGTGACAGCGGGAGCTCCTACAATGAGCAGTTCTTC. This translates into CASSDSGSSYNEQFF.

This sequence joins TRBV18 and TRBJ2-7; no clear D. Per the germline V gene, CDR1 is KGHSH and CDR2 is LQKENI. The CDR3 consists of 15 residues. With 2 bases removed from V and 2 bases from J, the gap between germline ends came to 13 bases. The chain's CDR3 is CASSPIADSPYEQYF. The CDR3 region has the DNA TGTGCCAGCTCACCAATCGCCGACTCTCCCTACGAGCAGTACTTC. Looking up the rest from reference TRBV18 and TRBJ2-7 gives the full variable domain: NAGVMQNPRHLVRRRGQEARLRCSPMKGHSHVYWYRQLPEEGLKFMVYLQKENIIDESGMPKERFSAEFPKEGPSILRIQQVVRGDSAAYFCASSPIADSPYEQYFGPGTRLTVT.

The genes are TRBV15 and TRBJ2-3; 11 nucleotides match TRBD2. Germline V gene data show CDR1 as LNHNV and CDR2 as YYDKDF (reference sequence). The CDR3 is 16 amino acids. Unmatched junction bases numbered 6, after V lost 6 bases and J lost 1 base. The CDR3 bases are TGTGCCACCAGGCACCGACTAGCGGGACGCACAGATACGCAGTATTTT. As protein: CATRHRLAGRTDTQYF.

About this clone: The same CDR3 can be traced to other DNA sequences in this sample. This chain's CDR3 is CASSSTGGSYEQYF. The DNA of the CDR3 is TGTGCCAGCAGCTCCACAGGGGGGTCCTACGAGCAGTACTTC. The chain has TRBV7-9 and TRBJ2-7, with 8 bases aligning to TRBD1. CDR1 and CDR2 (germline): SEHNR, FQNEAQ (reference sequence). Trimming removed 4 bases from V and 1 base from J; junction bases left unmatched: 3. There are 14 residues in the CDR3.

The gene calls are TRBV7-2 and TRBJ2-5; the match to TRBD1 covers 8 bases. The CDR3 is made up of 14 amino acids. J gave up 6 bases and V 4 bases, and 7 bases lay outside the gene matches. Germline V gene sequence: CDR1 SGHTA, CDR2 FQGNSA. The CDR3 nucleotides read TGTGCCAGCAGCTCTCGGACAGGGCTTAAGACCCAGTACTTC. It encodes CASSSRTGLKTQYF.

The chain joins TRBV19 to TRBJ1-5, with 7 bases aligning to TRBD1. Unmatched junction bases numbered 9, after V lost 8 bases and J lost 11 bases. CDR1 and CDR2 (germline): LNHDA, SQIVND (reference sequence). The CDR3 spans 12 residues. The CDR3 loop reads CASGQEPTAQHF. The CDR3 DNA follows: TGTGCCAGTGGACAGGAGCCAACGGCCCAGCATTTT.

The CDR3 reads CASSRTGTHSGNTIYF. The CDR3 DNA reads TGTGCCAGCAGTCGAACCGGGACACACTCTGGAAACACCATATATTTT. The rearrangement uses TRBV11-3 and TRBJ1-3; maybe TRBD1 (6 bases). The CDR3 runs 16 residues. The germline V and J ends were trimmed by 6 bases and 0 bases, with 15 bases remaining between them. Germline lookup yields CDR1 SGHNT and CDR2 YENEEA.

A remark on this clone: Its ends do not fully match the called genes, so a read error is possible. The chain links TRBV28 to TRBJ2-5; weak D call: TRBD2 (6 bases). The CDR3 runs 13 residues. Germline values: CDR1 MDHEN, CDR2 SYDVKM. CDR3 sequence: CASTLPTSLSQYF. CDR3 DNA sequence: TGTGCCAGCACTTTACCAACTAGCCTTTCCCAGTACTTC.

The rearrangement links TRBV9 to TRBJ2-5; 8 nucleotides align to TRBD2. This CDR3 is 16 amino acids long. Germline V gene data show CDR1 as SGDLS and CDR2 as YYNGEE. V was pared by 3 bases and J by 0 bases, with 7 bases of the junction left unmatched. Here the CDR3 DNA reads TGTGCCAGCAGCGCGCCAGCGGGAGCAAACCAAGAGACCCAGTACTTC. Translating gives CASSAPAGANQETQYF.

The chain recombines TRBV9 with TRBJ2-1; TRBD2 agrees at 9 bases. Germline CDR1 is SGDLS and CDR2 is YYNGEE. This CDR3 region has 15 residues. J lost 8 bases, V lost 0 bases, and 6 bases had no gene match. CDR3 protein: CASSVGGRDIHEQFF. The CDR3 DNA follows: TGTGCCAGCAGCGTAGGCGGGAGGGACATCCATGAGCAGTTCTTC.